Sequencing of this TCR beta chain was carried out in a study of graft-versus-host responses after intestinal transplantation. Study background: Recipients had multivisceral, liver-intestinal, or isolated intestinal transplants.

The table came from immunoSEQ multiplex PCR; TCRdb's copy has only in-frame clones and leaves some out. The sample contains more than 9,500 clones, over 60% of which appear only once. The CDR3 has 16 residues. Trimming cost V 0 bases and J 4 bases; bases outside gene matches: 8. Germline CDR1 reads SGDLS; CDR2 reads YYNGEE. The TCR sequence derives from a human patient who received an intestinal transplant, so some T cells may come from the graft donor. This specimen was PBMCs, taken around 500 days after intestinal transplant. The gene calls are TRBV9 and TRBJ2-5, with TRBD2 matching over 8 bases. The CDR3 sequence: CASSVDMGAGGETQYF. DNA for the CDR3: TGTGCCAGCAGCGTAGATATGGGGGCGGGAGGAGAGACCCAGTACTTC.